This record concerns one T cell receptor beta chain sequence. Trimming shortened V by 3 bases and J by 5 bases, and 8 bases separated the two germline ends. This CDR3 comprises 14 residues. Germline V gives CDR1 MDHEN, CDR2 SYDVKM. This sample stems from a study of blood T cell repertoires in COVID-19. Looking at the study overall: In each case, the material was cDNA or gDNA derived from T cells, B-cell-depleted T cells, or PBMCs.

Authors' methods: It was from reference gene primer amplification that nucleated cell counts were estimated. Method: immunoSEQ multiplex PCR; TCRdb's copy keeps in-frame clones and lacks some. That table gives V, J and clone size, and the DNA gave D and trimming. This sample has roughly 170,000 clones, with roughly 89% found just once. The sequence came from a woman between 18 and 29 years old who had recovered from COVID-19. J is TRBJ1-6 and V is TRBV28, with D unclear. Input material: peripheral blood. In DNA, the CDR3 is TGTGCCAGCAGTTTTTCACAGAATAATTCACCCCTCCACTTT. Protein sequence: CASSFSQNNSPLHF.